The next 18 T cell receptor beta chains were all read from a single sample in a study of blood T cell repertoires in COVID-19. Clones were read by immunoSEQ multiplex PCR, and TCRdb kept only the in-frame ones, dropping some. The sample lists roughly 230,000 clones; approximately 88% were seen once. Sequenced: peripheral blood. Every receptor here comes from a human donor in a cohort sampled during active COVID-19.

V is TRBV12-3 or TRBV12-4 and J is TRBJ1-2; unclear D gene. This CDR3 has 13 residues. Trimming left V 10 bases short and J 0 bases short, with 12 bases between. As DNA, the CDR3 is TGTGCCACAAAACCGGGAGCTAACTATGGCTACACCTTC. Protein sequence: CATKPGANYGYTF.

The V and J genes are TRBV7-9 and TRBJ2-4, with 8 bases matching TRBD2. V dropped 1 base and J dropped 3; count of bases not matched to a gene: 8. CDR1 and CDR2 (germline): SEHNR, FQNEAQ (reference sequence). CDR3 length: 17 amino acids. The DNA of the CDR3 is TGTGCCAGCAGCTTAGGAGGAGCGGGAGAGAGCAAAAACATTCAGTACTTC. Residues: CASSLGGAGESKNIQYF.

The chain couples TRBV6-1 to TRBJ2-7, with 11 positions matching TRBD1. This CDR3 has 15 amino acids. Germline V gives CDR1 MNHNS, CDR2 SASEGT. With 2 bases clipped from V and 4 bases from J, the junction kept 4 bases outside the gene matches. The CDR3 coding sequence is TGTGCCAGCAGTGAATGGACAGGGGGCCTTTACGAGCAGTACTTC. It encodes CASSEWTGGLYEQYF.

The chain joins TRBV19 to TRBJ1-4; D is unresolved. Trimming took 7 bases from V and 0 from J, leaving 21 bases between them. The CDR3 sequence is 18 residues long. In germline, CDR1 is LNHDA, CDR2 SQIVND (reference sequence). CDR3 sequence reads: CASTSLSGYSSTNEKLFF. In DNA form, the CDR3 reads TGTGCCAGTACATCCCTGTCGGGTTATAGCTCAACTAATGAAAAACTGTTTTTT.

The chain joins TRBV28 to TRBJ1-1; D is unresolved. The V end was cut by 5 bases, the J end by 0 bases, with 7 bases between. Germline CDR1 is MDHEN and CDR2 is SYDVKM. This CDR3 has 13 amino acids. The CDR3 protein is CASSIIMNTEAFF. CDR3 coding DNA: TGTGCCAGCAGTATTATTATGAACACTGAAGCTTTCTTT.

The CDR3 reads CASSLATASGPYEQYF. The CDR3, as DNA: TGTGCCAGCAGCTTAGCGACGGCTAGCGGACCCTACGAGCAGTACTTC. This chain uses TRBV7-2 with TRBJ2-7, with 7 bases fitting TRBD2. J was trimmed by 2 bases and V by 0 bases; bases with no gene match: 7. This CDR3 is built from 16 residues. Per the germline V gene, CDR1 is SGHTA and CDR2 is FQGNSA. Full variable domain (remainder filled in from reference TRBV7-2 and TRBJ2-7): GAGVSQSPSNKVTEKGKDVELRCDPISGHTALYWYRQSLGQGLEFLIYFQGNSAPDKSGLPSDRFSAERTGGSVSTLTIQRTQQEDSAVYLCASSLATASGPYEQYFGPGTRLTVT.

In its sample, this clone was seen once. The V gene is TRBV30, the J gene TRBJ2-7; 8 bases line up with TRBD1. CDR3 length: 14 residues. Trimming at V came to 5 bases and at J to 4 bases, leaving 10 bases not matched to a gene. The germline CDR1 and CDR2 sequences are GTSNPN and SVGIG (reference sequence). In DNA, the CDR3 is TGTGCCTGGGCCCCCGGGACAGGCATATACGAGCAGTACTTC. Encoded protein: CAWAPGTGIYEQYF.

The rearrangement uses TRBV24-1 and TRBJ2-2; D possibly corresponds to TRBD1 (5 bases). V was clipped by 5 bases and J by 2 bases, with 11 bases between them. Germline V gives CDR1 KGHDR, CDR2 SFDVKD. CDR3 length: 15 amino acids. CDR3 sequence: CATSGVGHNTGELFF. CDR3 DNA: TGTGCCACCAGTGGGGTTGGACACAACACCGGGGAGCTGTTTTTT.

This rearrangement joins TRBV7-3 to TRBJ2-7, with 9 bases lining up with TRBD1. The germline V gene has CDR1 SGHTA and CDR2 FQGTGA. V shed 2 bases and J 6 bases; nucleotides not matched to a gene: 5. CDR3 length equals 14 residues. The CDR3 nucleotides read TGTGCCAGCAGCTTAGACAGGGGGACCGGCGAGCAGTACTTC. Its translation: CASSLDRGTGEQYF.

The chain employs TRBV30 and TRBJ1-6; 8 nucleotides agree with TRBD1. The germline V gene has CDR1 GTSNPN and CDR2 SVGIG (reference sequence). The CDR3 length is 16 residues. V gave up 3 bases and J gave up 4 bases; unmatched junction bases: 8. Here the CDR3 reads CAWSSGTGLYNSPLHF. CDR3 bases: TGTGCCTGGAGCTCCGGGACAGGCCTTTATAATTCACCCCTCCACTTT.

The CDR3 protein is CASSGGGGYEQYF. The CDR3 coding sequence is TGTGCCAGCAGCGGAGGGGGGGGATACGAGCAGTACTTC. The chain combines TRBV7-8 with TRBJ2-7, with D maybe TRBD2 (7 bases). The CDR3 runs 13 residues. Germline loops: CDR1 SGHVS, CDR2 FQNEAQ. The V end lost 5 bases, the J end lost 4 bases, and 12 bases lay between the germline ends.

In this sample, this clone turned up a few times. The CDR3 loop reads CASSQRDRGDYGYTF. CDR3 sequence (DNA): TGCGCCAGCAGCCAGAGGGACAGGGGAGACTATGGCTACACCTTC. This chain joins TRBV4-1 and TRBJ1-2; 10 bases map to TRBD1. The CDR3 extends over 15 amino acids. V lost 3 bases to trimming and J lost 3 bases; unmatched junction nucleotides: 4. The V gene's germline CDR1 is MGHRA and CDR2 YSYEKL.

A single count supports this clone. This sequence joins TRBV5-4 and TRBJ2-5; a possible D gene is TRBD2 (6 bases). Germline CDR1 reads SGHNT; CDR2 reads YYREEE (reference sequence). The CDR3 covers 14 residues. The germline V and J ends were trimmed by 4 bases and 3 bases, with 13 bases remaining between them. CDR3 nucleotides: TGTGCCAGCAGCCCGGGGGTCGGAGAAGAGACCCAGTACTTC. Its translation is CASSPGVGEETQYF.

The rearrangement uses TRBV7-2 and TRBJ1-5; D call uncertain. The germline gives CDR1 SGHTA, CDR2 FQGNSA. V lost 5 bases, J lost 5 bases, and 10 bases lay in between. The CDR3 has 13 amino acids. In DNA, the CDR3 is TGTGCCAGCAGCCGAAACCGGGATCAGCCCCAGCATTTT. It specifies CASSRNRDQPQHF. The full variable domain, with the rest looked up from reference TRBV7-2 and TRBJ1-5, is GAGVSQSPSNKVTEKGKDVELRCDPISGHTALYWYRQSLGQGLEFLIYFQGNSAPDKSGLPSDRFSAERTGGSVSTLTIQRTQQEDSAVYLCASSRNRDQPQHFGDGTRLSIL.

The chain recombines TRBV5-6 with TRBJ2-7, with 8 bases aligning to TRBD1. CDR3 length: 15 residues. After removal of 1 base from V and 5 bases from J, the junction contained 8 bases not matched to a gene. Germline lookup yields CDR1 SGHDT and CDR2 YYEEEE. This CDR3 is CASSLNGQGVHEQYF. CDR3 nucleotides: TGTGCCAGCAGCTTGAACGGACAGGGAGTCCACGAGCAGTACTTC.

V and J are TRBV19 and TRBJ1-6, with 10 bases fitting TRBD1. Unmatched junction bases numbered 11, after V lost 3 bases and J lost 9 bases. Per germline, CDR1 LNHDA and CDR2 SQIVND (reference sequence). This CDR3 spans 17 amino acids. The CDR3 here is CASSIPGTGATGSPLHF. CDR3 in DNA: TGTGCCAGTAGTATTCCCGGGACAGGGGCGACAGGTTCACCCCTCCACTTT.

The J gene is TRBJ1-4, the V gene TRBV4-3; D is unclear. Per the germline V gene, CDR1 is LGHNA and CDR2 is YSLEER. V was trimmed by 4 bases and J by 6 bases, leaving 21 bases between them. The CDR3 runs to 17 residues. The CDR3 sequence: CASSRLTPTVSYEKLFF. CDR3 nucleotide sequence: TGCGCCAGCAGCCGACTGACTCCGACGGTCAGCTATGAAAAACTGTTTTTT.

The rearrangement links TRBV4-1 to TRBJ2-1; TRBD2 matches at 10 bases. Per the germline V gene, CDR1 is MGHRA and CDR2 is YSYEKL. Losses at the gene ends were 1 base for V and 7 bases for J; bases not matched to a gene: 10. This CDR3 comprises 17 residues. This CDR3 reads CASSQAPRAGGRNEQFF. The CDR3 DNA reads as TGCGCCAGCAGCCAAGCCCCTCGAGCGGGGGGGCGAAATGAGCAGTTCTTC.